Sequencing of this T cell receptor (beta chain) was carried out in a study of blood T cell repertoires in COVID-19. Study context: Both acute and convalescent COVID-19 samples were obtained from the United States, Italy and Spain.

Profiled with immunoSEQ multiplex PCR; TCRdb holds only in-frame clones, not every one. This sample carries about 150,000 clones, roughly 75% of them seen once, and the ten largest clones take less than 7.5%. The CDR3 has 14 residues. Germline values: CDR1 LNHNV, CDR2 YYDKDF (reference sequence). The V end was cut by 1 base, the J end by 10 bases, with 14 bases between. Before being deemed recovered, Cohort 3 donors had two negative PCRs, clearance, or symptom resolution. The clonotype comes from a woman aged 50 to 60 who had recovered from COVID-19. The V call is TRBV15, the J call TRBJ1-5, with D possibly matching TRBD1 (6 bases). The specimen sequenced was PBMCs or T cells enriched from blood (not recorded which). The DNA of the CDR3 is TGTGCCACCAGCAGAGGGACAGAAAGGGTACCCCAGCATTTT. As protein: CATSRGTERVPQHF. The complete variable domain, with remaining parts taken from reference TRBV15 and TRBJ1-5, reads DAMVIQNPRYQVTQFGKPVTLSCSQTLNHNVMYWYQQKSSQAPKLLFHYYDKDFNNEADTPDNFQSRRPNTSFCFLDIRSPGLGDTAMYLCATSRGTERVPQHFGDGTRLSIL.